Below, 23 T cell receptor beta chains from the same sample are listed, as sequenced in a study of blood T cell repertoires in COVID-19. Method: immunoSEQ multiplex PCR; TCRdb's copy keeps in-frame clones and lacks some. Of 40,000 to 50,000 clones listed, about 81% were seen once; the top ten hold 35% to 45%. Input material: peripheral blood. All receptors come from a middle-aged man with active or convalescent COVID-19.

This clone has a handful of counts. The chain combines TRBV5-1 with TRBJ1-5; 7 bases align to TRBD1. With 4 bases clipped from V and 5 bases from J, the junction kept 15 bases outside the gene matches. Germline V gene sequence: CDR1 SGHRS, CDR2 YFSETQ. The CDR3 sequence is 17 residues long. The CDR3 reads CASSPTPTGSGYQPQHF. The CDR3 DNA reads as TGCGCCAGCAGCCCCACCCCGACAGGGTCAGGTTATCAGCCCCAGCATTTT.

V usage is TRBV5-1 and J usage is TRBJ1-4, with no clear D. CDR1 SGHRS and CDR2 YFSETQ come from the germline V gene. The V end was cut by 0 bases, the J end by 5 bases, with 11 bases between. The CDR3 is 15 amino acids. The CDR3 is CASSLDGVGNEKLFF. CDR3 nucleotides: TGCGCCAGCAGCTTGGACGGGGTCGGGAATGAAAAACTGTTTTTT.

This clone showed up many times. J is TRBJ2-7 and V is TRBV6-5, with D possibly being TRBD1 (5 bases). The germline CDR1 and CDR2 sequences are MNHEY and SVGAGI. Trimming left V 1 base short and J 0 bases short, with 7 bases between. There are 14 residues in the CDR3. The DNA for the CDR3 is TGTGCCAGCAGTTACTTTGGGGCCTCCTACGAGCAGTACTTC. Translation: CASSYFGASYEQYF.

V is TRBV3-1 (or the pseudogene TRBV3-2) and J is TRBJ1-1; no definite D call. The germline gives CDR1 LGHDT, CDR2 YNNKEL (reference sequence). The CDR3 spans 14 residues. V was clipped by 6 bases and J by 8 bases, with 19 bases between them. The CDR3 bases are TGTGCCAGCAGTGTCAGGTCGAGCCCGGGGGAAGCTTTCTTT. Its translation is CASSVRSSPGEAFF.

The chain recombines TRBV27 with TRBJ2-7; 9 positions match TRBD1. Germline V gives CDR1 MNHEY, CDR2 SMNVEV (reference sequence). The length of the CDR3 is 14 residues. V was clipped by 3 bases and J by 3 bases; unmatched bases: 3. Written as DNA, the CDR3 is TGTGCCAGCAGTTTGGGACAGGGCGGCTACGAGCAGTACTTC. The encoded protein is CASSLGQGGYEQYF.

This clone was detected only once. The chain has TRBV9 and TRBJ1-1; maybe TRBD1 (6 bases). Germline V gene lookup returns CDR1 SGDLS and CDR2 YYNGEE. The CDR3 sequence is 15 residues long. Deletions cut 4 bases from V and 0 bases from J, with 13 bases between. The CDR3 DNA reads TGTGCCAGCAGCCCGAGACAGGCTATGAACACTGAAGCTTTCTTT. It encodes CASSPRQAMNTEAFF.

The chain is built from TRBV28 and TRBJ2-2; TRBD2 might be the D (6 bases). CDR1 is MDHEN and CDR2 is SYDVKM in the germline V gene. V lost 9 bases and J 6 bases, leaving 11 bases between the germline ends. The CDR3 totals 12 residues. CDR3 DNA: TGTGCCAGGGGGTGGGGGGCCGGGGAGCTGTTTTTT. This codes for CARGWGAGELFF.

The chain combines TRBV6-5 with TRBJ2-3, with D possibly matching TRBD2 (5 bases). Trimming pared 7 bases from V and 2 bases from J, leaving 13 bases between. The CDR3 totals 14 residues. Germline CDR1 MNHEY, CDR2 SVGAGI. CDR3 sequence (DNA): TGTGCCAGCACGGAGGATCGGGTCACAGATACGCAGTATTTT. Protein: CASTEDRVTDTQYF.

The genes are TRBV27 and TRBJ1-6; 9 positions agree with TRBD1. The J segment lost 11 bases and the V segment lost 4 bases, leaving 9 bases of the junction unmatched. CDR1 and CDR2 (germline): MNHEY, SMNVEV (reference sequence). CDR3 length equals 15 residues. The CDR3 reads CASSSPRTGEAPLHF. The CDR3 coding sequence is TGTGCCAGCAGTTCCCCCCGGACAGGGGAGGCACCCCTCCACTTT.

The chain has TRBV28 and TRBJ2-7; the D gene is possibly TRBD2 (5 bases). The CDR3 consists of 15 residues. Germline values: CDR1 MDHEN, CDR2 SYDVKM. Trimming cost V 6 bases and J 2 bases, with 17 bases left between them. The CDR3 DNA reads TGTGCCAGCAGACCTAACCCCGGGGTAACCTACGAGCAGTACTTC. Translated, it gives CASRPNPGVTYEQYF.

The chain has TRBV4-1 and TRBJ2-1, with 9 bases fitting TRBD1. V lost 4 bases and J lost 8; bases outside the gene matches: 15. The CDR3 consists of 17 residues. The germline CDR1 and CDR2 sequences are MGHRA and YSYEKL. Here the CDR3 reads CASSLRPRDRAFDEQFF. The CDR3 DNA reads TGCGCCAGCAGCCTTAGGCCCCGGGACAGGGCTTTTGATGAGCAGTTCTTC.

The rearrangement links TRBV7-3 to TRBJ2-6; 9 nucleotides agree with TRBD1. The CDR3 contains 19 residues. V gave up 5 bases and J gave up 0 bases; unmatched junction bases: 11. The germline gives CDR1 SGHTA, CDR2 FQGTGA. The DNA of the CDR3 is TGTGCCAGCAGCCTCCACCCGACAGGGGGGTTCTCTGGGGCCAACGTCCTGACTTTC. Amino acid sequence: CASSLHPTGGFSGANVLTF.

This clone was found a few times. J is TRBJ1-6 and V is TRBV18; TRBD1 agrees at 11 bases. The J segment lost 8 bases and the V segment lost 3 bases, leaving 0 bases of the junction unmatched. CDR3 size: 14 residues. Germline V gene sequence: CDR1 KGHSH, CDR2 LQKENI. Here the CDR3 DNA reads TGTGCCAGCTCACCGGGACAGGGGGATTCACCCCTCCACTTT. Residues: CASSPGQGDSPLHF. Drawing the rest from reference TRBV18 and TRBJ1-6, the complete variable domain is NAGVMQNPRHLVRRRGQEARLRCSPMKGHSHVYWYRQLPEEGLKFMVYLQKENIIDESGMPKERFSAEFPKEGPSILRIQQVVRGDSAAYFCASSPGQGDSPLHFGNGTRLTVT.

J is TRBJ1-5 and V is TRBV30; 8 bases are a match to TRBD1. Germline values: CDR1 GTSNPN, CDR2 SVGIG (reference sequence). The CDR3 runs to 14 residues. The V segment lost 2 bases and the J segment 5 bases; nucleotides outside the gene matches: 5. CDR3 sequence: CAWSPGTGHQPQHF. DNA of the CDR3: TGTGCCTGGAGTCCAGGGACAGGTCATCAGCCCCAGCATTTT.

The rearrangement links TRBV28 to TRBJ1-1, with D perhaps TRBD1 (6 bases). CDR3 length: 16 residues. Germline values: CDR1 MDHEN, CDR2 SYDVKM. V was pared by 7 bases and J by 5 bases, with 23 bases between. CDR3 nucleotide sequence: TGTGCCAGCACCCAACAGGGTAGAGGGTTTGTAACTGAAGCTTTCTTT. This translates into CASTQQGRGFVTEAFF.

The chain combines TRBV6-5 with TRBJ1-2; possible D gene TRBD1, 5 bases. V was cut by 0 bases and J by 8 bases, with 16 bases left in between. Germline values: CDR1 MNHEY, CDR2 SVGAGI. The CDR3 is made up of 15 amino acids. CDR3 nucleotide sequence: TGTGCCAGCAGTTACTCGCGGGGCAGGGAAAACGGCTACACCTTC. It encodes CASSYSRGRENGYTF.

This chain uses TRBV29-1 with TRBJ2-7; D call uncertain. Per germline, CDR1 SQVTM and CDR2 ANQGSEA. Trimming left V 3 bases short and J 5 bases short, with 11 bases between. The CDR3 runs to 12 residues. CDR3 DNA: TGCAGCGTTGACTCCAGGAACCACGAGCAGTACTTC. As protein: CSVDSRNHEQYF.

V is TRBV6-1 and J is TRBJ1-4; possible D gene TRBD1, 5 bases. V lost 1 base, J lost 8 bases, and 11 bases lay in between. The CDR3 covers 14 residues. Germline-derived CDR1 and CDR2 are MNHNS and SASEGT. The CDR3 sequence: CASSEVGGVEKLFF. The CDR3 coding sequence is TGTGCCAGCAGTGAAGTTGGAGGGGTCGAAAAACTGTTTTTT.

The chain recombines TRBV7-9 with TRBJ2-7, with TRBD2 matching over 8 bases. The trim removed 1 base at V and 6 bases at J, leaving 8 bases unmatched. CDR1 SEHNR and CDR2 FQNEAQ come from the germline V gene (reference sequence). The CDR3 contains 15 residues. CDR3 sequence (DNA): TGTGCCAGCAGCTTAGAAGGGGTAGCGGGACGCGAGCAGTACTTC. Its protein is CASSLEGVAGREQYF. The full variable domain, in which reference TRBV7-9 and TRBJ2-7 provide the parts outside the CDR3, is DTGVSQNPRHKITKRGQNVTFRCDPISEHNRLYWYRQTLGQGPEFLTYFQNEAQLEKSRLLSDRFSAERPKGSFSTLEIQRTEQGDSAMYLCASSLEGVAGREQYFGPGTRLTVT.

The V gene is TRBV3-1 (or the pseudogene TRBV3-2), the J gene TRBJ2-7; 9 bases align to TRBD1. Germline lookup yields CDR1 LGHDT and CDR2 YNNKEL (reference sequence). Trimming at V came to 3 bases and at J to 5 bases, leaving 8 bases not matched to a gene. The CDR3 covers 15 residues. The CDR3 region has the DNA TGTGCCAGCAGCCAGACCACACAGGGGGCCGACGAGCAGTACTTC. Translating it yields CASSQTTQGADEQYF.

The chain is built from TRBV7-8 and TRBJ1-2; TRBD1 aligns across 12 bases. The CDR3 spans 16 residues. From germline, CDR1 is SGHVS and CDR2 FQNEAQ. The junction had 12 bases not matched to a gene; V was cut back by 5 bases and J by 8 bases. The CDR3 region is CASSVDMGTGGAGYTF. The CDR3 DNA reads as TGTGCCAGCAGCGTCGACATGGGGACAGGGGGCGCGGGCTACACCTTC.

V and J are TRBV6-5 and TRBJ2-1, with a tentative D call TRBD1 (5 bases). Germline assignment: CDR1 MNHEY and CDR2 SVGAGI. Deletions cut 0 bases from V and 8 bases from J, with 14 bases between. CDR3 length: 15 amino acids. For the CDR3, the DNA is TGTGCCAGCAGTTACTCTAACCAGGGAAATCATGAGCAGTTCTTC. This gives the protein CASSYSNQGNHEQFF.

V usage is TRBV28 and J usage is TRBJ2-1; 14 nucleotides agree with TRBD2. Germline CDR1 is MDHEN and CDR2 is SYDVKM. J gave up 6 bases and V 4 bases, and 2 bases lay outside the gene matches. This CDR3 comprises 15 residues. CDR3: CASSSGLAGGNEQFF. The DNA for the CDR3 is TGTGCCAGCAGTTCCGGACTAGCGGGGGGCAATGAGCAGTTCTTC.